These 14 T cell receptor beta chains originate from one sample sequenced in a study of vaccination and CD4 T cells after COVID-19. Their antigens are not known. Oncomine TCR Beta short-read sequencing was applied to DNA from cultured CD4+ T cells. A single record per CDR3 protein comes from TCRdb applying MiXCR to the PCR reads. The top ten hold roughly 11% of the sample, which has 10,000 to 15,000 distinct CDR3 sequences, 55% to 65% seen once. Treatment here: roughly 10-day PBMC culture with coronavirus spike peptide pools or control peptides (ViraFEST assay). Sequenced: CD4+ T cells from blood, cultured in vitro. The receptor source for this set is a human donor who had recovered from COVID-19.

The CDR3 sequence is CASTKEHAGANVLTF. The CDR3 DNA reads TGTGCCAGCACCAAGGAACACGCTGGGGCCAACGTCCTGACTTTC. This chain links TRBV2 with TRBJ2-6; D remains unclear. CDR1 is SNHLY and CDR2 is FYNNEI in the germline V gene. This CDR3 has 15 residues. The V end was cut by 7 bases, the J end by 2 bases, with 12 bases between.

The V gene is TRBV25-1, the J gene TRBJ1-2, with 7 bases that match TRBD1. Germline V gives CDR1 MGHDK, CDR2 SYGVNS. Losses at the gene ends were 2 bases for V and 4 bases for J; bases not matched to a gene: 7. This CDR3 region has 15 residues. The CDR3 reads CASSETDGTVYGYTF. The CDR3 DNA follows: TGTGCCAGCAGTGAAACTGACGGGACAGTCTATGGCTACACCTTC.

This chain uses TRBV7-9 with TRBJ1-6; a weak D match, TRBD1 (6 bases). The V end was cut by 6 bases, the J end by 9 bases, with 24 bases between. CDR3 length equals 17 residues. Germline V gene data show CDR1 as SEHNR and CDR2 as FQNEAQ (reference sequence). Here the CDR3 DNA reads TGTGCCAGCAGTTCACCGGCACGGGGGCAAAGTGGTTCACCCCTCCACTTT. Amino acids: CASSSPARGQSGSPLHF.

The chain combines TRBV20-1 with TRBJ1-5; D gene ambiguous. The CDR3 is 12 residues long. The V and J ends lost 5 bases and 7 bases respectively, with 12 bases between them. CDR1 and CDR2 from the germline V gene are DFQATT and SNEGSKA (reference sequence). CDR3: CSAAELGQPQHF. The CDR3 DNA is TGCAGTGCTGCTGAACTGGGGCAGCCCCAGCATTTT.

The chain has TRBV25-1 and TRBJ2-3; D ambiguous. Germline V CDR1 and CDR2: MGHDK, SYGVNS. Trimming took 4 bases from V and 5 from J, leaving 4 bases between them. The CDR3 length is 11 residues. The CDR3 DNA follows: TGTGCCAGCAGTGTTAAAGATACGCAGTATTTT. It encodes CASSVKDTQYF.

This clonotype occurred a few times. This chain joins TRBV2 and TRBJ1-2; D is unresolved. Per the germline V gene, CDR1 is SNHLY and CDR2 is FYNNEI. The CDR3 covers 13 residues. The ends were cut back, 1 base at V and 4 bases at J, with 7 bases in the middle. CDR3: CASSEVQLYGYTF. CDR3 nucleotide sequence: TGTGCCAGCAGTGAAGTACAGCTCTATGGCTACACCTTC.

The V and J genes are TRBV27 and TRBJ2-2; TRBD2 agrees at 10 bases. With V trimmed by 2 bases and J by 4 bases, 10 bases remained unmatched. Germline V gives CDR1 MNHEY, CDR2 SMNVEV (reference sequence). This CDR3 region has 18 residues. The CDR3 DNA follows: TGTGCCAGCAGTTTACGTATGCTAGCGGGAGACCCCACCGGGGAGCTGTTTTTT. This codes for CASSLRMLAGDPTGELFF.

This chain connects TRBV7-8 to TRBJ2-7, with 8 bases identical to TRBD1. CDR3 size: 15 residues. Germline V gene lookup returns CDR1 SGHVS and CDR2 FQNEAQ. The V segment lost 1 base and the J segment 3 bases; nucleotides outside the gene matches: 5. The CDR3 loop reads CASSLGAGGDYEQYF. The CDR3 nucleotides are TGTGCCAGCAGCTTAGGGGCAGGGGGCGACTACGAGCAGTACTTC.

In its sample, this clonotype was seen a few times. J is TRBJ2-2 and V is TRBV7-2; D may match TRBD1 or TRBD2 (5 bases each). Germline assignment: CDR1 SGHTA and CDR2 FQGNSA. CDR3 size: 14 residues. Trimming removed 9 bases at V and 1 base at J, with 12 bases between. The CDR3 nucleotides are TGTGCCAGTACAGGAGGCCGGAACACCGGGGAGCTGTTTTTT. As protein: CASTGGRNTGELFF.

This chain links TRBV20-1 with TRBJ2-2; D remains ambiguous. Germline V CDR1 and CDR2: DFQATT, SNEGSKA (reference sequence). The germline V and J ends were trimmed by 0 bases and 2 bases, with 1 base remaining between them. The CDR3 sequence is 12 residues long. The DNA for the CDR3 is TGCAGTGCTAGAGATAACACCGGGGAGCTGTTTTTT. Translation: CSARDNTGELFF.

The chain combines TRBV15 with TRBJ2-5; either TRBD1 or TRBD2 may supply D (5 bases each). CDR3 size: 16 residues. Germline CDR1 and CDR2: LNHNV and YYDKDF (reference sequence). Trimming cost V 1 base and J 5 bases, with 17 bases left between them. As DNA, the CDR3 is TGTGCCACCAGCAGAGGAACCGACAGAGGGCGGGAGACCCAGTACTTC. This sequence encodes CATSRGTDRGRETQYF. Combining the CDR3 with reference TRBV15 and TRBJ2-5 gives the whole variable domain DAMVIQNPRYQVTQFGKPVTLSCSQTLNHNVMYWYQQKSSQAPKLLFHYYDKDFNNEADTPDNFQSRRPNTSFCFLDIRSPGLGDTAMYLCATSRGTDRGRETQYFGPGTRLLVL.

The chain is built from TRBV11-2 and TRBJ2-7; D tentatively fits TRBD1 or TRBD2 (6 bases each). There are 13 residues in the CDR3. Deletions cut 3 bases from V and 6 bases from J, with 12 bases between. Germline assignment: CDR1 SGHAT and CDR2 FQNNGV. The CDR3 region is CASSFSWGAEQYF. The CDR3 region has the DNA TGTGCCAGCAGCTTCTCGTGGGGGGCCGAGCAGTACTTC.

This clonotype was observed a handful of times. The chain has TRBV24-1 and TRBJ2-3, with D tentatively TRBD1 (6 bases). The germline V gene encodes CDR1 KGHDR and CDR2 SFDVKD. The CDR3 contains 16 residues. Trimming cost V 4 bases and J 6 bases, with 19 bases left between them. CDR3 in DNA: TGTGCCACCAGTGAACCTACAGGGAAGGGGCGGGATACGCAGTATTTT. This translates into CATSEPTGKGRDTQYF.

The CDR3 region has the DNA TGTGCCAGCAGGCCGGGACTAGCTGGTTATGAGCAGTTCTTC. Residues: CASRPGLAGYEQFF. The gene calls are TRBV28 and TRBJ2-1, with 9 bases aligning to TRBD2. V was pared by 6 bases and J by 8 bases, with 8 bases of the junction left unmatched. CDR1 is MDHEN and CDR2 is SYDVKM in the germline V gene. This CDR3 is 14 amino acids long.